The sequence of this T cell receptor (beta chain) was determined in a study of siplizumab effects on memory and regulatory T cells. Broader study findings: Naive T cells looked more diverse than memory cells, and they looked like major contributors to the alloresponse. The authors could not assign a naive or memory phenotype to roughly 75-97% of proliferating CD4+ or CD8+ clones. Proliferating siplizumab-cultured Tregs lacked confirmed suppressive function.

As regards this clone: Its antigen is not identified.

Some clones are missing from TCRdb's copy, which holds only in-frame ones; the method was immunoSEQ multiplex PCR. This table has 37,000 or so clones, roughly nine tenths appearing once. CDR1 and CDR2 (germline): LNHDA, SQIVND (reference sequence). V lost 7 bases, J lost 4 bases, and 11 bases lay in between. This CDR3 has 14 residues. The TCR sequence derives from a human donor in good health. This chain joins TRBV19 and TRBJ2-6; D ambiguous. Sequencing was carried out using naive CD4+ T cells sorted from blood. The CDR3, as DNA: TGTGCCAGTACCCCAAGCGCCGGGGCCAACGTCCTGACTTTC. Its protein is CASTPSAGANVLTF.